These 10 T cell receptor beta chains share one sample of origin, sequenced in a study of post-analysis software for immune sequencing data (dated by TCRdb to between 2014 and 2017). No antigens are known for them. What the work shows at the level of the full study, not this receptor alone: Patients showed significantly higher frequencies than controls for about 5 TRBV segments, among them TRBV5-6, TRBV5-1 and TRBV20-1.

Library creation used PCR. Sequencing instrument: Illumina HiSeq 2500. Unique molecular identifiers were incorporated into TCR beta cDNA libraries to reduce PCR and sequencing biases. TCRdb reprocessed the public reads (quality trimming at Q25 with fastp, clone calling with MiXCR) and kept in-frame beta chains. Rows are combined by CDR3 protein, so each entry shows the most common genes and DNA. This sample lists hundreds of thousands of distinct CDR3 sequences; roughly 46% were detected once. Roughly 12% of the sample lies in the top ten. The sample was blood. These receptors originate from a girl aged 5-17 years with multiple sclerosis.

This chain joins TRBV9 and TRBJ2-5, with TRBD2 matching over 13 bases. Per the germline V gene, CDR1 is SGDLS and CDR2 is YYNGEE. The trim removed 1 base at V and 5 bases at J, leaving 5 bases unmatched. The CDR3 is made up of 16 amino acids. The CDR3: CASSVSGTSGTETQYF. As DNA, the CDR3 is TGTGCCAGCAGCGTATCTGGGACTAGCGGGACGGAGACCCAGTACTTC.

This clonotype has just a few counts. The chain employs TRBV18 and TRBJ2-3; 8 bases line up with TRBD1. With V trimmed by 3 bases and J by 1 base, 0 bases remained unmatched. This CDR3 contains 14 residues. Germline CDR1 reads KGHSH; CDR2 reads LQKENI. The CDR3 DNA is TGTGCCAGCTCACCGGACAGGGGCACAGATACGCAGTATTTT. Protein product: CASSPDRGTDTQYF.

This clonotype was seen only a few times. The V and J genes are TRBV12-3 or TRBV12-4 and TRBJ1-1, with D possibly TRBD1 on 5 matching bases. Trimming removed 0 bases from V and 1 base from J, with 6 bases in between. CDR3 size: 14 residues. Here the CDR3 DNA reads TGTGCCAGCAGTTTAGCGACAGAGAACACTGAAGCTTTCTTT. Its translation: CASSLATENTEAFF.

This chain uses TRBV20-1 with TRBJ2-1, with 8 bases that match TRBD1. The CDR3 length is 16 residues. Germline loops: CDR1 DFQATT, CDR2 SNEGSKA (reference sequence). V lost 5 bases and J lost 5; bases outside the gene matches: 14. The CDR3 sequence: CSAHQWPGQEDNEQFF. CDR3 DNA sequence: TGCAGTGCTCACCAATGGCCGGGACAGGAGGACAATGAGCAGTTCTTC.

The V call is TRBV27, the J call TRBJ1-2; tentative D call: TRBD1 (5 bases). The CDR3 runs 15 residues. Germline values: CDR1 MNHEY, CDR2 SMNVEV (reference sequence). V lost 2 bases to trimming and J lost 8 bases, with 18 bases between them. In nucleotides, the CDR3 is TGTGCCAGCAGTTTAACCCCGGCCAGAGAGGGGGGCTACACCTTC. As protein: CASSLTPAREGGYTF.

There are a few counts of this clonotype. The rearrangement uses TRBV28 and TRBJ2-7; no firm D call. Deletions cut 5 bases from V and 7 bases from J, with 9 bases between. CDR1 is MDHEN and CDR2 is SYDVKM in the germline V gene. CDR3 length equals 11 residues. The CDR3 sequence is CASSPSLEQYF. CDR3 bases: TGTGCCAGCAGTCCTTCCCTGGAGCAGTACTTC.

The genes are TRBV4-2 and TRBJ2-1; 11 nucleotides match TRBD2. Germline CDR1 is LGHNA and CDR2 is YNFKEQ. This CDR3 contains 17 residues. With 3 bases clipped from V and 0 bases from J, the junction kept 4 bases outside the gene matches. CDR3 DNA: TGTGCCAGCAGCCAGGGCACTAGCGGGAGCTCCTACAATGAGCAGTTCTTC. This gives the protein CASSQGTSGSSYNEQFF.

The gene calls are TRBV10-3 and TRBJ2-7, with D possibly being TRBD2 (5 bases). The DNA end is more similar to TRBJ2-5, so the J call may be wrong. Germline V lookup: CDR1 ENHRY, CDR2 SYGVKD. The CDR3 is made up of 14 amino acids. The CDR3 here is CATTGSGDEETQYF. CDR3 DNA: TGTGCAACAACGGGGTCCGGGGATGAAGAGACCCAGTACTTC.

This chain uses TRBV28 with TRBJ2-1, with D maybe TRBD1 (5 bases). Germline CDR1 MDHEN, CDR2 SYDVKM. Trimming shortened V by 5 bases and J by 0 bases, and 8 bases separated the two germline ends. The CDR3 loop spans 14 amino acids. The CDR3 nucleotides read TGTGCCAGCAGTAGACAGAACTCCTACAATGAGCAGTTCTTC. It translates to CASSRQNSYNEQFF.

The J gene is TRBJ2-7, the V gene TRBV4-3; 8 bases are a match to TRBD2. CDR3 length: 17 amino acids. From germline, CDR1 is LGHNA and CDR2 YSLEER. Trimming cost V 0 bases and J 1 base; bases outside gene matches: 8. The DNA of the CDR3 is TGCGCCAGCAGCCAAGATAGCGGGGCCAGGGTTTCCTACGAGCAGTACTTC. Its translation is CASSQDSGARVSYEQYF.